The rows below give T cell receptor beta chains drawn from one sample of a study of cytomegalovirus exposure and HLA in healthy donors. Assay used: immunoSEQ multiplex PCR; TCRdb lists only in-frame clones, some missing. The table lists 66,000 or so clones, about 89% of them singletons, with about 1.6% in the top ten. Sequenced: PBMCs. The receptors here all came from a man between 25 and 39 years old in good health and CMV-seropositive. The CDR3 runs from the conserved cysteine through the conserved F or W. The order of the fields is clone size, D gene, V gene, J gene, CDR3 DNA, CDR3 protein. A D gene is named only where the DNA matches it firmly. Rows give clone size only sometimes, using once, few, many, or a class for an expanded clone.

clone_size: .
d_call: .
v_call: TRBV7-9
j_call: TRBJ1-2
cdr3_nt: TGTTCCAGCAGCTTACGACTCAGCGGGGGCTACACCTTC
cdr3_aa: CSSSLRLSGGYTF

clone_size: .
d_call: TRBD1
v_call: TRBV18
j_call: TRBJ1-6
cdr3_nt: TGTGCCAGCTCACCCGGACAGGGGGGTTCACCCCTCCACTTT
cdr3_aa: CASSPGQGGSPLHF

clone_size: once
d_call: .
v_call: TRBV7-9
j_call: TRBJ1-5
cdr3_nt: TGTGCCAGCAGCTTAACAGACAATCAGCCCCAGCATTTT
cdr3_aa: CASSLTDNQPQHF

clone_size: .
d_call: TRBD1
v_call: TRBV30
j_call: TRBJ2-2
cdr3_nt: TGTGCCTCGGGACAGGCGAACACCGGGGAGCTGTTTTTT
cdr3_aa: CASGQANTGELFF

clone_size: once
d_call: .
v_call: TRBV19
j_call: TRBJ2-1
cdr3_nt: TGTGCCAGTAGTATAGACGGCTCCTACAATGAGCAGTTCTTC
cdr3_aa: CASSIDGSYNEQFF

clone_size: .
d_call: TRBD2
v_call: TRBV7-2
j_call: TRBJ2-1
cdr3_nt: TGTGCCAGCAGCTCCCAAGCGGGAGTCGAAGGGAATGAGCAGTTCTTC
cdr3_aa: CASSSQAGVEGNEQFF

clone_size: .
d_call: .
v_call: TRBV7-6
j_call: TRBJ2-3
cdr3_nt: TGTGCCAGCAGCTTAGGTGGAGGGGACACAGATACGCAGTATTTT
cdr3_aa: CASSLGGGDTDTQYF

clone_size: .
d_call: TRBD2
v_call: TRBV30
j_call: TRBJ2-3
cdr3_nt: TGTGCCTGGAGCGCACTAGCGGGAGGCGAGGATACGCAGTATTTT
cdr3_aa: CAWSALAGGEDTQYF

clone_size: .
d_call: TRBD2
v_call: TRBV5-1
j_call: TRBJ2-1
cdr3_nt: TGCGCCAGCAGCTTGGGCGGGGGTAACTACAATGAGCAGTTCTTC
cdr3_aa: CASSLGGGNYNEQFF

clone_size: .
d_call: TRBD2
v_call: TRBV7-3
j_call: TRBJ2-1
cdr3_nt: TGTGCCAGCAGCCGACTAGCGGGACCTAATGAGCAGTTCTTC
cdr3_aa: CASSRLAGPNEQFF

clone_size: .
d_call: TRBD2
v_call: TRBV2
j_call: TRBJ2-7
cdr3_nt: TGTGCCAGCAGACCTAGCGGACTTTCCGTAGGGGAGCAGTACTTC
cdr3_aa: CASRPSGLSVGEQYF

clone_size: .
d_call: .
v_call: TRBV11-3
j_call: TRBJ2-7
cdr3_nt: TGTGCCAGCAGCTTACCACAGGTATCGGGCTACGAGCAGTACTTC
cdr3_aa: CASSLPQVSGYEQYF

clone_size: .
d_call: TRBD1
v_call: TRBV10-3
j_call: TRBJ2-7
cdr3_nt: TGTGCCATCAGTGATGGGTGGACAGGTGGGCAGTACTTC
cdr3_aa: CAISDGWTGGQYF

clone_size: once
d_call: TRBD1
v_call: TRBV4-1
j_call: TRBJ2-3
cdr3_nt: TGCGCCAGCAGCCAAGATTACAGGGGCCCCACAGATACGCAGTATTTT
cdr3_aa: CASSQDYRGPTDTQYF

clone_size: .
d_call: .
v_call: TRBV28
j_call: TRBJ1-5
cdr3_nt: TGTGCCAGCAGTTTCCCTCCTTCCAATCAGCCCCAGCATTTT
cdr3_aa: CASSFPPSNQPQHF

clone_size: .
d_call: TRBD1
v_call: TRBV10-3
j_call: TRBJ2-1
cdr3_nt: TGTGCCATCAGTGAGTCGACTCTTAGGGCCAGACAGGGGTCCTACAATGAGCAGTTCTTC
cdr3_aa: CAISESTLRARQGSYNEQFF

clone_size: .
d_call: .
v_call: TRBV7-9
j_call: TRBJ1-2
cdr3_nt: TGTGCCAGCAGCTTAGCACAGTCCTATGGCTACACCTTC
cdr3_aa: CASSLAQSYGYTF

clone_size: .
d_call: TRBD2
v_call: TRBV5-1
j_call: TRBJ2-1
cdr3_nt: TGCGCCAGCAGGGGGCTAGCGGGAGGAGGTGAGCAGTTCTTC
cdr3_aa: CASRGLAGGGEQFF

clone_size: .
d_call: TRBD1
v_call: TRBV2
j_call: TRBJ2-3
cdr3_nt: TGTGCCAGTTTCCGGGACAGGGGGGAAGATACGCAGTATTTT
cdr3_aa: CASFRDRGEDTQYF

clone_size: .
d_call: .
v_call: TRBV6-5
j_call: TRBJ2-1
cdr3_nt: TGTGCCAGCAGTTCTGTCAGGGAGGATGAGCAGTTCTTC
cdr3_aa: CASSSVREDEQFF

clone_size: .
d_call: .
v_call: TRBV5-1
j_call: TRBJ2-7
cdr3_nt: TGCGCCAGCAGCTCGGAACCCAGGGACGAGCAGTACTTC
cdr3_aa: CASSSEPRDEQYF

clone_size: .
d_call: TRBD1
v_call: TRBV2
j_call: TRBJ2-7
cdr3_nt: TGTGCCAGCAGGGGAGATCGCAGGGGGCCCTCCTACGAGCAGTACTTC
cdr3_aa: CASRGDRRGPSYEQYF

clone_size: .
d_call: TRBD2
v_call: TRBV6-5
j_call: TRBJ2-7
cdr3_nt: TGTGCCAGTGTGCAAGGGACTAGCGGGATCGGCGAGCAGTACTTC
cdr3_aa: CASVQGTSGIGEQYF

clone_size: .
d_call: .
v_call: TRBV19
j_call: TRBJ2-5
cdr3_nt: TGTGCCAGTACCCGGACAGTAGGAGAGACCCAGTACTTC
cdr3_aa: CASTRTVGETQYF

clone_size: .
d_call: .
v_call: TRBV5-4
j_call: TRBJ1-5
cdr3_nt: TGTGCCTATTCCGGACAGAGCAATCAGCCCCAGCATTTT
cdr3_aa: CAYSGQSNQPQHF

clone_size: .
d_call: TRBD2
v_call: TRBV12-5
j_call: TRBJ2-3
cdr3_nt: TGTGCTAGTGGTTTTATCGCGGGAGGCACAGATACGCAGTATTTT
cdr3_aa: CASGFIAGGTDTQYF

clone_size: .
d_call: TRBD2
v_call: TRBV14
j_call: TRBJ2-1
cdr3_nt: TGTGCCAGCAGTGGACTAGCGGCTAACAATGAGCAGTTCTTC
cdr3_aa: CASSGLAANNEQFF

clone_size: .
d_call: .
v_call: TRBV12-2
j_call: TRBJ1-2
cdr3_nt: TGTGCAAGTCGCTCACCGGGACAGGGTGGCTACACCTTC
cdr3_aa: CASRSPGQGGYTF

clone_size: .
d_call: .
v_call: TRBV28
j_call: TRBJ1-5
cdr3_nt: TGTGCCAGCAGGATCATGCTGAGCCAGCCCCAGCATTTT
cdr3_aa: CASRIMLSQPQHF

clone_size: .
d_call: TRBD1
v_call: TRBV19
j_call: TRBJ1-2
cdr3_nt: TGTGCCAGTAGTATAAACAGGGGGAACTATGGCTACACCTTC
cdr3_aa: CASSINRGNYGYTF

clone_size: .
d_call: TRBD1
v_call: TRBV6-1
j_call: TRBJ2-2
cdr3_nt: TGTGCCAGCAGTTTGACAGGGGGCGGGACCGGGGAGCTGTTTTTT
cdr3_aa: CASSLTGGGTGELFF

clone_size: .
d_call: .
v_call: TRBV4-1
j_call: TRBJ2-7
cdr3_nt: TGCGCCAGCAGCCAAGTCCAGTCCTACGAGCAGTACTTC
cdr3_aa: CASSQVQSYEQYF

clone_size: .
d_call: .
v_call: TRBV5-1
j_call: TRBJ2-3
cdr3_nt: TGCGCCAGCAGCTTGGCCGATAGAGATACGCAGTATTTT
cdr3_aa: CASSLADRDTQYF

clone_size: .
d_call: TRBD2
v_call: TRBV7-2
j_call: TRBJ2-1
cdr3_nt: TGTGCCAGCAGCCCTCTAATTGGGCTAGCGGGAGACAATGAGCAGTTCTTC
cdr3_aa: CASSPLIGLAGDNEQFF

clone_size: .
d_call: .
v_call: TRBV6-6
j_call: TRBJ2-7
cdr3_nt: TGTGCCAGCAGTTACTCGAGTGAAGGGGGCTACGAGCAGTACTTC
cdr3_aa: CASSYSSEGGYEQYF

clone_size: few
d_call: .
v_call: TRBV2
j_call: TRBJ2-5
cdr3_nt: TGTGCCAGCAAGCGGACTCCTGAGGCGGAGACCCAGTACTTC
cdr3_aa: CASKRTPEAETQYF

clone_size: .
d_call: TRBD1
v_call: TRBV4-3
j_call: TRBJ2-3
cdr3_nt: TGCGCCAGCAGCCAAGACTTTATAGGACAGGGACCCCCAGATACGCAGTATTTT
cdr3_aa: CASSQDFIGQGPPDTQYF

clone_size: .
d_call: .
v_call: TRBV21-1
j_call: TRBJ2-7
cdr3_nt: TGTGCCAGCAGCAAAAAAAGAGGGTTTATCGGGCCCCACCCCGACGAGCAGTACTTC
cdr3_aa: CASSKKRGFIGPHPDEQYF

clone_size: .
d_call: TRBD1
v_call: TRBV7-9
j_call: TRBJ2-7
cdr3_nt: TGTGCCAGCAGCTTAGGACAGGGGGCCCTCGAGCAGTACTTC
cdr3_aa: CASSLGQGALEQYF

clone_size: .
d_call: .
v_call: TRBV7-9
j_call: TRBJ1-1
cdr3_nt: TGTGCCAGCAGCTTTGAGGGGGACACTGAAGCTTTCTTT
cdr3_aa: CASSFEGDTEAFF

clone_size: .
d_call: .
v_call: TRBV28
j_call: TRBJ2-2
cdr3_nt: TGTGCCAGCAGTTTTAGGGCAGGGTTAACCGGGGAGCTGTTTTTT
cdr3_aa: CASSFRAGLTGELFF

clone_size: .
d_call: .
v_call: TRBV4-2
j_call: TRBJ2-3
cdr3_nt: TGTGCCAGCAGCCAAGCCGGGAAGGAGCGCACAGATACGCAGTATTTT
cdr3_aa: CASSQAGKERTDTQYF

clone_size: .
d_call: .
v_call: TRBV5-4
j_call: TRBJ2-5
cdr3_nt: TGTGCCAGCAGCTTGGGGCTAGCCGGGGGAGAGACCCAGTACTTC
cdr3_aa: CASSLGLAGGETQYF

clone_size: .
d_call: .
v_call: TRBV7-9
j_call: TRBJ2-7
cdr3_nt: TGTGCCAGCAGCTTATACTACGAGCAGTACTTC
cdr3_aa: CASSLYYEQYF

clone_size: few
d_call: .
v_call: TRBV6-6
j_call: TRBJ1-5
cdr3_nt: TGTGCCAGCAGTTACTCGACCGGGTATAGCAATCAGCCCCAGCATTTT
cdr3_aa: CASSYSTGYSNQPQHF

clone_size: .
d_call: .
v_call: TRBV4-3
j_call: TRBJ2-6
cdr3_nt: TGCGCCAGCAGAGGGGCTGGGGCCAACGTCCTGACTTTC
cdr3_aa: CASRGAGANVLTF

clone_size: .
d_call: .
v_call: TRBV4-2
j_call: TRBJ1-6
cdr3_nt: TGTGCCAGCAGCCAAGTGGGGCAGGGGAATGGGTCACCCCTCCACTTT
cdr3_aa: CASSQVGQGNGSPLHF

clone_size: .
d_call: .
v_call: TRBV7-2
j_call: TRBJ2-1
cdr3_nt: TGTGCCAGCAGCTTGGGGGCGGAGCAGTTCTTC
cdr3_aa: CASSLGAEQFF

clone_size: .
d_call: TRBD2
v_call: TRBV19
j_call: TRBJ2-1
cdr3_nt: TGTGCCAGTAGTATTTGGCGGGAGTATCTTAATGAGCAGTTCTTC
cdr3_aa: CASSIWREYLNEQFF

clone_size: .
d_call: .
v_call: TRBV5-1
j_call: TRBJ1-3
cdr3_nt: TGCGCCAGCAGCCCGGACTTGGAGGGAAGCTCTGGAAACACCATATATTTT
cdr3_aa: CASSPDLEGSSGNTIYF